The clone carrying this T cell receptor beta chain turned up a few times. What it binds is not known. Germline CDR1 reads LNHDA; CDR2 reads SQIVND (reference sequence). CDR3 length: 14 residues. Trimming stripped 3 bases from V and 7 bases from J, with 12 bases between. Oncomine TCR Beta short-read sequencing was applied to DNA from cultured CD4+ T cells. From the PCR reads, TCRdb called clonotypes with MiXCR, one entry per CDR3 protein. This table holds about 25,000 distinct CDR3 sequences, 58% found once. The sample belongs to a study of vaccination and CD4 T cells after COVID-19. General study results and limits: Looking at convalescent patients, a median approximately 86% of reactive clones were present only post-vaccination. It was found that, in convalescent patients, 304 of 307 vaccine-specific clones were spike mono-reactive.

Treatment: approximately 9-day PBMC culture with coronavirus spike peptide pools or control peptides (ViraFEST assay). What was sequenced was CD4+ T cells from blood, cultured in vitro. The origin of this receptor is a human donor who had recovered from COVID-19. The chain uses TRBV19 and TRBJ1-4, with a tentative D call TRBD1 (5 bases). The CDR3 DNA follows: TGTGCCAGTAGTATTCGGGGGAACAGTGAAAAACTGTTTTTT. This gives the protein CASSIRGNSEKLFF. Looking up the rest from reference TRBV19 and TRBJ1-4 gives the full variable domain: DGGITQSPKYLFRKEGQNVTLSCEQNLNHDAMYWYRQDPGQGLRLIYYSQIVNDFQKGDIAEGYSVSREKKESFPLTVTSAQKNPTAFYLCASSIRGNSEKLFFGSGTQLSVL.